This record concerns one T cell receptor beta chain sequence. The sample comes from a study of shared clonotypes between healthy human individuals. It was approximately 280 ng DNA, around 30,000 T cell genomes, that went into each replicate PCR of unsorted PBMC. This table comes from immunoSEQ multiplex PCR, and its TCRdb copy is limited to in-frame clones, with some not included. The data hold about 460,000 clones, with approximately 80% observed a single time. This receptor was obtained from a middle-aged woman in good health. Some clones in this sample may be carry-over from other donors' samples. The specimen sequenced was PBMCs.

CDR3: CASSDTGTVSYEQYF. CDR3 nucleotides: TGTGCCAGCAGCGACACCGGGACAGTATCCTACGAGCAGTACTTC. The V gene is TRBV11-2, the J gene TRBJ2-5; 7 bases match TRBD1. The assigned J gene may be wrong: the sequence end matches TRBJ2-7 better. CDR1 and CDR2 (germline): SGHAT, FQNNGV. The CDR3 spans 15 residues.